Sequencing of this T cell receptor beta chain was carried out in a study of CD8 T cells in ankylosing spondylitis. Study-wide findings and caveats: A TCR beta motif of eight highly homologous variants appeared characteristic of ankylosing spondylitis blood.

With 7 bases removed from V and 7 bases from J, the gap between germline ends came to 23 bases. The CDR3 spans 16 residues. Per the germline V gene, CDR1 is MNHEY and CDR2 is SVGEGT. TCRdb itself ran the 5' RACE reads through MiXCR, one entry per CDR3 protein. Of about 840,000 distinct CDR3 sequences in the sample, 12% were seen once. In its sample, this clonotype was seen a few times. The antigen remains unidentified. The specimen sequenced was blood, either unsorted or a sorted T cell fraction (not recorded which). This chain links TRBV6-2 or TRBV6-3 with TRBJ1-5, with TRBD1 as a possible D gene (6 bases). This TCR was sampled from a male donor with ankylosing spondylitis. For the CDR3, the DNA is TGTGCCAGCACTTTCGGCAGGGGAGTGGGGTGGCAGCCCCAGCATTTT. Protein: CASTFGRGVGWQPQHF.